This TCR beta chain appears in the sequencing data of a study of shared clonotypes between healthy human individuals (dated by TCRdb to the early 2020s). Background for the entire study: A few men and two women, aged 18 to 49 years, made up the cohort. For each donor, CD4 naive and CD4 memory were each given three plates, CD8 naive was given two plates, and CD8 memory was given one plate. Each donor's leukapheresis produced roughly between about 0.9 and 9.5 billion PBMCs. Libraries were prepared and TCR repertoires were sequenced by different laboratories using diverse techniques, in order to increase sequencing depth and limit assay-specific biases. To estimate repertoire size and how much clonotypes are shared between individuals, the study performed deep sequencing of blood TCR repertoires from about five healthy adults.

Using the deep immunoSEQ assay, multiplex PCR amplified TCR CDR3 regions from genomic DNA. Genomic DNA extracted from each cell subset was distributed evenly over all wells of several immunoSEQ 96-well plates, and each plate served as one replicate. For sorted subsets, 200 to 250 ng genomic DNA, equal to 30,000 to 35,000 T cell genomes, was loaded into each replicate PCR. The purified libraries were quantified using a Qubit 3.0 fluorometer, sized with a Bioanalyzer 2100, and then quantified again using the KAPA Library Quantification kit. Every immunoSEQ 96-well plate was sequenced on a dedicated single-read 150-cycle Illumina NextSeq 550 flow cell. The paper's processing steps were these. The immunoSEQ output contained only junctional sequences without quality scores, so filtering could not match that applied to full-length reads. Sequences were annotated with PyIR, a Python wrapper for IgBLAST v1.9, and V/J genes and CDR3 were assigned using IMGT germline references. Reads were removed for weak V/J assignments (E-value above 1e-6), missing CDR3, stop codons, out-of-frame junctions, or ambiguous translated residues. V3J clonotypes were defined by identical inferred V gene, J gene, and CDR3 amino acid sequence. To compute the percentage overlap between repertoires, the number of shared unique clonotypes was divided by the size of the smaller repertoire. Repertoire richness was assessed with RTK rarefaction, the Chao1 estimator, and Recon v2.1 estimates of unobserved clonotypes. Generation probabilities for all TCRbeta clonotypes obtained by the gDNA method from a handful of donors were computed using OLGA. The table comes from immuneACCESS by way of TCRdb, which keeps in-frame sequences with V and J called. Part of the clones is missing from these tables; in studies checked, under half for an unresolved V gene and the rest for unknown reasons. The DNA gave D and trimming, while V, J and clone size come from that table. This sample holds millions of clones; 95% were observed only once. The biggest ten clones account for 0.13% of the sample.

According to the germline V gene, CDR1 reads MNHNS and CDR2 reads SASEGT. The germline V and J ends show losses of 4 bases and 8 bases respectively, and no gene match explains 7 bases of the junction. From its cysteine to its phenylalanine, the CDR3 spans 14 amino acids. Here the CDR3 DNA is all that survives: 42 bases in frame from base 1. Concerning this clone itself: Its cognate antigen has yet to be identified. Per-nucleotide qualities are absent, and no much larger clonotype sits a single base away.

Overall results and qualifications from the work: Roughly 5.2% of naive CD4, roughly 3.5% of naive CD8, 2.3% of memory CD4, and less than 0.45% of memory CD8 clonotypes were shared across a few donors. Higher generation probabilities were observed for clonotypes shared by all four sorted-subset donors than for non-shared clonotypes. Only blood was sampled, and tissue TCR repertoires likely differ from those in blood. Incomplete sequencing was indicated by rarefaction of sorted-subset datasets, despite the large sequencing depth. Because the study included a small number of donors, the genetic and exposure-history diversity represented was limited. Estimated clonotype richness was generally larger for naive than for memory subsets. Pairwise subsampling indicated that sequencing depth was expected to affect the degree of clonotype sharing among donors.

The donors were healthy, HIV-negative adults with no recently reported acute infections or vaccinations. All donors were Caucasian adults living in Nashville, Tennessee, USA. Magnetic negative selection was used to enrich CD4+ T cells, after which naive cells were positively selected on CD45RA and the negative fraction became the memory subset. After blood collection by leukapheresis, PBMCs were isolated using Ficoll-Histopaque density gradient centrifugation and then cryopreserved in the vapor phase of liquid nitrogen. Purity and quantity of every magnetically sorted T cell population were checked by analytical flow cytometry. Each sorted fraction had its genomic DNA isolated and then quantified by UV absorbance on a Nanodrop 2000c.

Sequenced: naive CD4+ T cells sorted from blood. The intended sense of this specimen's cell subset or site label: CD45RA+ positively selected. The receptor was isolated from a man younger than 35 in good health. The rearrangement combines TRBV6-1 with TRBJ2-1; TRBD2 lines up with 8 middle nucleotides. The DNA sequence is TGTGCCAGCAGTGTGCGGGGGGCTGTTGATGAGCAGTTCTTC. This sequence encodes CASSVRGAVDEQFF.